Presented here are 12 T cell receptor beta chains from one specimen sequenced in a study of beta chain features in type 1 diabetes. Since all of the isolated RNA was reverse transcribed, expressed TCRB transcripts were what got sequenced. Measured with immunoSEQ multiplex PCR; TCRdb has only the in-frame clones, and not every one. The sample has fewer than 350,000 clones, around 16% seen once. Findings and caveats of the study: There was a moderate but significant shortening of TCRB CDR3s in all four CD4+ subsets of Type 1 diabetes patients.

Their specific antigens are unknown. The specimen was naive CD4+ T cells from blood. The receptor set was obtained from a man aged 18-30 years with type 1 diabetes.

This clone turned up a few times. This chain uses TRBV30 with TRBJ2-2, with 8 bases fitting TRBD2. The CDR3 runs to 15 residues. Germline V gene data show CDR1 as GTSNPN and CDR2 as SVGIG (reference sequence). J gave up 4 bases and V 8 bases, and 12 bases lay outside the gene matches. CDR3 sequence (DNA): TGTGCCGGGGGGAGCGCCGGGGGGGGCACCGGGGAGCTGTTTTTT. This codes for CAGGSAGGGTGELFF.

The rearrangement links TRBV6-5 to TRBJ2-7; the D gene is possibly TRBD1 (6 bases). The CDR3 extends over 15 amino acids. Germline CDR1 is MNHEY and CDR2 is SVGAGI. V lost 0 bases and J lost 5, with 14 bases in between. The CDR3 here is CASSYSRGSFDEQYF. The CDR3 nucleotides read TGTGCCAGCAGTTACTCTAGGGGGAGTTTCGACGAGCAGTACTTC.

This clone was found a few times. The genes are TRBV5-1 and TRBJ2-3; D not resolved. V was trimmed by 0 bases and J by 2 bases, leaving 10 bases between them. The CDR3 length is 15 residues. CDR1 and CDR2 from the germline V gene are SGHRS and YFSETQ. Here the CDR3 reads CASSLVRRPTDTQYF. In DNA form, the CDR3 reads TGCGCCAGCAGCTTGGTACGGAGACCCACAGATACGCAGTATTTT.

This clone was seen a few times. The V and J genes are TRBV7-9 and TRBJ2-1, with a weak D call TRBD2 (5 bases). CDR1 and CDR2 (germline): SEHNR, FQNEAQ (reference sequence). V dropped 1 base and J dropped 0 bases, with 16 bases sitting between them. This CDR3 is built from 18 residues. The CDR3 loop is CASSLGLKTPSSYNEQFF. The CDR3 bases are TGTGCCAGCAGCTTAGGACTAAAAACCCCTAGCTCCTACAATGAGCAGTTCTTC. The whole variable domain, remainder taken from reference TRBV7-9 and TRBJ2-1, is DTGVSQNPRHKITKRGQNVTFRCDPISEHNRLYWYRQTLGQGPEFLTYFQNEAQLEKSRLLSDRFSAERPKGSFSTLEIQRTEQGDSAMYLCASSLGLKTPSSYNEQFFGPGTRLTVL.

The table lists this clone with a few counts. The V call is TRBV5-1, the J call TRBJ2-3, with 10 positions matching TRBD2. Germline V lookup: CDR1 SGHRS, CDR2 YFSETQ. This CDR3 spans 15 amino acids. The junction had 6 bases not matched to a gene; V was cut back by 4 bases and J by 4 bases. This CDR3 is CASSPTSGAPDTQYF. CDR3 nucleotides: TGCGCCAGCAGCCCCACTAGCGGGGCCCCAGATACGCAGTATTTT.

This clone was found a few times. V gene TRBV28 combines with J gene TRBJ1-1, with 7 bases lining up with TRBD1. The CDR3 contains 13 residues. The V and J ends lost 9 bases and 0 bases, in that order; junction bases with no gene match: 4. Germline CDR1 reads MDHEN; CDR2 reads SYDVKM. CDR3 residues: CASKTGLNTEAFF. CDR3 bases: TGTGCCAGTAAGACAGGGCTGAACACTGAAGCTTTCTTT. Combining the CDR3 with reference TRBV28 and TRBJ1-1 gives the whole variable domain DVKVTQSSRYLVKRTGEKVFLECVQDMDHENMFWYRQDPGLGLRLIYFSYDVKMKEKGDIPEGYSVSREKKERFSLILESASTNQTSMYLCASKTGLNTEAFFGQGTRLTVV.

This clone was seen a few times. V usage is TRBV7-2 and J usage is TRBJ2-7; D unresolved. Trimming shortened V by 5 bases and J by 0 bases, and 17 bases separated the two germline ends. The CDR3 totals 16 residues. The germline CDR1 and CDR2 sequences are SGHTA and FQGNSA. The CDR3 DNA sequence: TGTGCCAGCAGCGCGGCCCTAGGCTTAATCTCCTACGAGCAGTACTTC. It codes for CASSAALGLISYEQYF.

The rearrangement uses TRBV7-9 and TRBJ1-1, with TRBD1 as a possible D gene (6 bases). Germline CDR1 and CDR2: SEHNR and FQNEAQ (reference sequence). The CDR3 consists of 15 residues. The ends were cut back, 3 bases at V and 7 bases at J, with 18 bases in the middle. CDR3 region: CASSFGQTFNLEAFF. CDR3 coding DNA: TGTGCCAGCAGCTTCGGACAGACCTTTAACCTTGAAGCTTTCTTT.

The V call is TRBV6-1, the J call TRBJ1-1; 9 bases map to TRBD1. The germline V gene encodes CDR1 MNHNS and CDR2 SASEGT. The CDR3 contains 13 residues. Losses at the gene ends were 6 bases for V and 6 bases for J; bases not matched to a gene: 5. The CDR3 DNA reads TGTGCCAGCAGCCGGACAGGGGACGCTGAAGCTTTCTTT. It encodes CASSRTGDAEAFF.

This chain connects TRBV27 to TRBJ2-7, with 9 bases matching TRBD2. V lost 2 bases, J lost 6 bases, and 5 bases stayed unmatched. Germline loops: CDR1 MNHEY, CDR2 SMNVEV (reference sequence). This CDR3 region has 14 residues. In nucleotides, the CDR3 is TGTGCCAGCAGTTTAGCGGGAGGGCCTTTCGAGCAGTACTTC. Amino acids: CASSLAGGPFEQYF.

A word on this clone: Other DNA sequences within the sample encode an identical CDR3. The chain links TRBV28 to TRBJ1-2; 9 bases are shared with TRBD1. The CDR3 has 14 residues. Germline assignment: CDR1 MDHEN and CDR2 SYDVKM. V lost 6 bases and J lost 5; bases outside the gene matches: 7. The CDR3 spells CASSLGQGIYGYTF. DNA of the CDR3: TGTGCCAGCAGCCTCGGACAGGGGATTTATGGCTACACCTTC.

V gene TRBV28 combines with J gene TRBJ2-7; 10 bases align to TRBD1. The V gene's germline CDR1 is MDHEN and CDR2 SYDVKM. With V trimmed by 5 bases and J by 9 bases, 10 bases remained unmatched. The CDR3 runs 14 residues. Here the CDR3 DNA reads TGTGCCAGCAGTCACGACAGGGGGCGGCCTAGGCAGTACTTC. It yields the protein CASSHDRGRPRQYF.